These 20 T cell receptor beta chains came from one sample sequenced in a study of memory CD4+ T cells and cytomegalovirus serostatus. The sort gate was single viable CD3+CD4+CD8-CD45RO+ cells for memory CD4+ T cells. The protocol was immunoSEQ multiplex PCR, while the TCRdb copy is restricted to in-frame clones and leaves out a portion. The profile shows some 46,000 clones, around 77% of them singletons. Sequenced: memory CD4+ T cells from blood. Receptors originate from an adult in good health and CMV-seronegative.

The J gene is TRBJ2-2, the V gene TRBV18; D unclear. Germline loops: CDR1 KGHSH, CDR2 LQKENI. CDR3 length: 12 residues. With 8 bases removed from V and 2 bases from J, the gap between germline ends came to 6 bases. The CDR3 region is CASGINTGELFF. As DNA, the CDR3 is TGTGCCAGCGGGATAAACACCGGGGAGCTGTTTTTT.

The genes are TRBV11-1 and TRBJ1-1; 11 nucleotides line up with TRBD1. The CDR3 is 17 residues long. With 3 bases clipped from V and 7 bases from J, the junction kept 13 bases outside the gene matches. CDR1 SGHAT and CDR2 FQDESV come from the germline V gene (reference sequence). The CDR3 region has the DNA TGTGCCAGCAGCTTCGGATGGACAGGGGGCAAGCAAAGTGAAGCTTTCTTT. It encodes CASSFGWTGGKQSEAFF.

In its sample, this clone was seen a few times. Other nucleotide sequences from this sample produce the same CDR3. The V gene is TRBV29-1, the J gene TRBJ2-1, with TRBD1 as a possible D gene (6 bases). V lost 1 base and J 4 bases, leaving 8 bases between the germline ends. The CDR3 consists of 13 residues. Germline CDR1 SQVTM, CDR2 ANQGSEA. The CDR3 reads CSVEGTDYNEQFF. DNA for the CDR3: TGCAGCGTTGAAGGGACAGATTACAATGAGCAGTTCTTC.

The V and J genes are TRBV6-1 and TRBJ2-2; D gene ambiguous. This CDR3 has 11 residues. V was trimmed by 7 bases and J by 4 bases, leaving 4 bases between them. Germline CDR1 and CDR2: MNHNS and SASEGT. The CDR3 protein is CASIITGELFF. In DNA, the CDR3 is TGTGCCAGCATCATCACCGGGGAGCTGTTTTTT.

The chain employs TRBV5-1 and TRBJ1-3; D is possibly TRBD1 (5 bases). In germline, CDR1 is SGHRS, CDR2 YFSETQ. The CDR3 consists of 17 residues. V was pared by 0 bases and J by 4 bases, with 17 bases between. The CDR3: CASSLGSFGGEGNTIYF. The CDR3 DNA is TGCGCCAGCAGCTTGGGGTCGTTTGGAGGGGAAGGAAACACCATATATTTT.

V and J are TRBV11-3 and TRBJ2-7; the match to TRBD2 covers 13 bases. The V and J ends lost 4 bases and 4 bases, in that order; junction bases with no gene match: 4. The germline V gene has CDR1 SGHNT and CDR2 YENEEA. This CDR3 contains 15 residues. CDR3 residues: CASSSTSGGAYEQYF. Written as DNA, the CDR3 is TGTGCCAGCAGCTCTACTAGCGGGGGGGCGTACGAGCAGTACTTC.

The chain joins TRBV6-5 to TRBJ1-2; no clear D. This CDR3 region has 14 residues. V dropped 5 bases and J dropped 4 bases, with 14 bases sitting between them. Germline V lookup: CDR1 MNHEY, CDR2 SVGAGI. The CDR3 reads CASSATWMGYGYTF. The CDR3 region has the DNA TGTGCCAGCAGTGCGACCTGGATGGGCTATGGCTACACCTTC.

This sequence joins TRBV19 and TRBJ1-4; D call uncertain. This CDR3 is 14 amino acids long. Germline values: CDR1 LNHDA, CDR2 SQIVND (reference sequence). The ends were cut back, 1 base at V and 8 bases at J, with 11 bases in the middle. CDR3 sequence (DNA): TGTGCCAGTAGTATAGGCCGGGGTGGCGAAAAACTGTTTTTT. It encodes CASSIGRGGEKLFF.

V and J are TRBV5-4 and TRBJ2-6; 7 positions agree with TRBD1. This CDR3 is built from 18 residues. CDR1 and CDR2 from the germline V gene are SGHNT and YYREEE (reference sequence). The V and J ends lost 0 bases and 1 base, in that order; junction bases with no gene match: 7. CDR3 in DNA: TGTGCCAGCAGCTTGGACGAGACAGGGCTATCTGGGGCCAACGTCCTGACTTTC. It yields the protein CASSLDETGLSGANVLTF.

There are a few counts of this clone. The genes are TRBV30 and TRBJ2-5, with D possibly TRBD2 on 6 matching bases. V was clipped by 3 bases and J by 1 base, with 9 bases between them. Germline V lookup: CDR1 GTSNPN, CDR2 SVGIG (reference sequence). The CDR3 consists of 13 residues. The CDR3, as DNA: TGTGCCTGGAGGAGGGACTCCCAAGAGACCCAGTACTTC. Translation: CAWRRDSQETQYF.

V gene TRBV19 combines with J gene TRBJ1-2; maybe TRBD1 (5 bases). Germline values: CDR1 LNHDA, CDR2 SQIVND (reference sequence). The CDR3 consists of 16 residues. V lost 7 bases, J lost 3 bases, and 21 bases lay in between. The CDR3 loop reads CASIPSGGTGHYGYTF. Here the CDR3 DNA reads TGTGCCAGTATACCTTCCGGGGGGACGGGTCACTATGGCTACACCTTC.

The genes are TRBV18 and TRBJ1-1; D unresolved. The V and J ends lost 5 bases and 5 bases respectively, with 24 bases between them. The germline CDR1 and CDR2 sequences are KGHSH and LQKENI. This CDR3 is 17 amino acids long. In DNA form, the CDR3 reads TGTGCCAGCTCAGGCTTTGAGAGTTCGGCGGTGGGGACTGAAGCTTTCTTT. Translated, it gives CASSGFESSAVGTEAFF.

The genes are TRBV7-2 and TRBJ2-3; perhaps TRBD2 as D (6 bases). This CDR3 is built from 15 residues. CDR1 and CDR2 from the germline V gene are SGHTA and FQGNSA. Trimming took 1 base from V and 1 from J, leaving 9 bases between them. CDR3 in amino acids: CASSLDGGGTDTQYF. The CDR3 DNA follows: TGTGCCAGCAGCTTAGACGGGGGAGGCACAGATACGCAGTATTTT.

The chain combines TRBV18 with TRBJ1-3; D is uncertain. The CDR3 is 18 residues long. Germline V gives CDR1 KGHSH, CDR2 LQKENI. Trimming removed 0 bases from V and 0 bases from J, with 15 bases in between. Written as DNA, the CDR3 is TGTGCCAGCTCACCACCCGAATGGGCCCGGGGCTCTGGAAACACCATATATTTT. As protein: CASSPPEWARGSGNTIYF.

This rearrangement joins TRBV5-1 to TRBJ1-1, with TRBD1 matching over 7 bases. Germline trimming cut 0 bases from V and 3 bases from J; bases unmatched to any gene: 8. The CDR3 runs to 16 residues. Germline V gene data show CDR1 as SGHRS and CDR2 as YFSETQ. The CDR3 DNA reads as TGCGCCAGCAGCTTGGGACAGGGCGCGGATCACACTGAAGCTTTCTTT. Translated, it gives CASSLGQGADHTEAFF.

This chain links TRBV7-3 with TRBJ1-2; the D gene is possibly TRBD1 (6 bases). Trimming cost V 4 bases and J 6 bases, with 12 bases left between them. CDR3 length: 13 amino acids. Germline CDR1 reads SGHTA; CDR2 reads FQGTGA. The CDR3 sequence is CASSSGGADGYTF. The CDR3 DNA follows: TGTGCCAGCAGCTCCGGGGGCGCCGATGGCTACACCTTC.

The V and J genes are TRBV6-6 and TRBJ2-2; no firm D call. The CDR3 totals 13 residues. CDR1 MNHNY and CDR2 SVGAGI come from the germline V gene (reference sequence). Trimming took off 5 bases at V and 0 bases at J, with 4 bases between the two ends. CDR3 loop: CASSNTNTGELFF. Here the CDR3 DNA reads TGTGCCAGCAGTAACACGAACACCGGGGAGCTGTTTTTT.

This clone ranks as medium-sized (0.01 to 0.1%). The J gene is TRBJ1-4, the V gene TRBV9, with D possibly TRBD1 on 6 matching bases. The CDR3 has 14 residues. Per the germline V gene, CDR1 is SGDLS and CDR2 is YYNGEE. The CDR3 reads CDRGGTATNEKLFF. Here the CDR3 DNA reads TGTGACCGAGGGGGGACCGCAACTAATGAAAAACTGTTTTTT.

The rearrangement joins TRBV30 to TRBJ2-7; D gene uncertain. This CDR3 spans 14 amino acids. CDR1 and CDR2 from the germline V gene are GTSNPN and SVGIG (reference sequence). V was trimmed by 4 bases and J by 2 bases, leaving 15 bases between them. The CDR3 sequence is CAWTRSHSAYEQYF. The CDR3 nucleotides are TGTGCCTGGACCCGGTCCCACTCTGCCTACGAGCAGTACTTC.

This clone appeared a single time. The chain has TRBV7-2 and TRBJ1-2; D is unresolved. This CDR3 has 16 residues. The germline CDR1 and CDR2 sequences are SGHTA and FQGNSA. V shed 1 base and J shed 4 bases, with 16 bases lying between them. The CDR3 DNA follows: TGTGCCAGCAGCTTAGTACACACTATAAACCCCTATGGCTACACCTTC. This encodes CASSLVHTINPYGYTF.